The 22 T cell receptor beta chains below all came from one sample that was sequenced in a study of T cell responses to AZD1222 COVID-19 vaccine. Profiled with immunoSEQ multiplex PCR; TCRdb holds only in-frame clones, not every one. The sample yields over 130,000 clones, about 91% seen once. The sequenced sample was peripheral blood, obtained 28 days after the second AZD1222 dose. Receptor source: an adult who received the AZD1222 COVID-19 vaccine.

In the case of this clone: This sample includes further DNA sequences coding for the same CDR3. The J gene is TRBJ1-5, the V gene TRBV7-3, with D tentatively TRBD1 (6 bases). Germline V lookup: CDR1 SGHTA, CDR2 FQGTGA. This CDR3 contains 14 residues. V dropped 2 bases and J dropped 2 bases, with 7 bases sitting between them. The CDR3 nucleotides read TGTGCCAGCAGCTTAGGGGGCGGCAATCAGCCCCAGCATTTT. Amino acids: CASSLGGGNQPQHF.

V is TRBV30 and J is TRBJ2-1, with 8 bases aligning to TRBD1. Germline values: CDR1 GTSNPN, CDR2 SVGIG (reference sequence). The CDR3 length is 16 residues. The V and J ends lost 5 bases and 0 bases, in that order; junction bases with no gene match: 9. The CDR3 coding sequence is TGTGCCTGGGCCTCCGGGACAGGAGCCTCCTACAATGAGCAGTTCTTC. Protein: CAWASGTGASYNEQFF.

The chain has TRBV18 and TRBJ1-5; 7 nucleotides match TRBD1. This CDR3 region has 15 residues. V lost 5 bases, J lost 1 base, and 5 bases stayed unmatched. Germline CDR1 KGHSH, CDR2 LQKENI. CDR3 in DNA: TGTGCCAGCTCAAGCTCGGACAGGAGCAATCAGCCCCAGCATTTT. Amino acid sequence: CASSSSDRSNQPQHF.

The chain employs TRBV9 and TRBJ1-2, with D possibly matching TRBD1 (6 bases). V was pared by 0 bases and J by 8 bases, with 8 bases between. The CDR3 runs 12 residues. The germline V gene has CDR1 SGDLS and CDR2 YYNGEE. CDR3 bases: TGTGCCAGCAGCGTAGATACAGGGGGCTACACCTTC. Its protein product is CASSVDTGGYTF.

This chain joins TRBV7-9 and TRBJ1-3; TRBD1 is a possible D gene (6 bases). Germline CDR1 is SEHNR and CDR2 is FQNEAQ (reference sequence). This CDR3 is built from 15 residues. Trimming took 2 bases from V and 2 from J, leaving 10 bases between them. The CDR3 reads CASSLQGTTGNTIYF. The CDR3, as DNA: TGTGCCAGCAGCTTACAGGGGACGACTGGAAACACCATATATTTT.

This chain connects TRBV27 to TRBJ1-5; no definite D call. CDR1 is MNHEY, CDR2 SMNVEV, per germline (reference sequence). The CDR3 loop spans 13 amino acids. The V and J ends lost 5 bases and 7 bases respectively, with 12 bases between them. The CDR3 loop reads CASSKNWEQPQHF. CDR3 sequence (DNA): TGTGCCAGCAGTAAAAACTGGGAGCAGCCCCAGCATTTT.

The CDR3 bases are TGTGCCAGCAGCGACCAACGGTGGCTAGCGGGAGTAGGAAATGAGCAGTTCTTC. Encoded protein: CASSDQRWLAGVGNEQFF. The gene calls are TRBV9 and TRBJ2-1; 10 bases agree with TRBD2. V lost 3 bases to trimming and J lost 7 bases; unmatched junction nucleotides: 16. The germline gives CDR1 SGDLS, CDR2 YYNGEE. The CDR3 runs to 18 residues.

The rearrangement uses TRBV15 and TRBJ2-7, with 8 bases fitting TRBD1. The length of the CDR3 is 17 residues. CDR1 is LNHNV and CDR2 is YYDKDF in the germline V gene (reference sequence). The J segment lost 2 bases and the V segment lost 1 base, leaving 10 bases of the junction unmatched. The chain's CDR3 is CATSRAQGRGPTYEQYF. In DNA form, the CDR3 reads TGTGCCACCAGCAGAGCCCAGGGCAGGGGGCCGACCTACGAGCAGTACTTC.

The chain employs TRBV5-1 and TRBJ1-3, with D possibly matching TRBD1 (5 bases). V was cut by 3 bases and J by 4 bases, with 8 bases left in between. CDR1 and CDR2 (germline): SGHRS, YFSETQ. There are 13 residues in the CDR3. CDR3 sequence: CASSSWTGNTIYF. The CDR3 DNA follows: TGCGCCAGCAGCTCCTGGACAGGAAACACCATATATTTT.

The V and J genes are TRBV30 and TRBJ1-1, with D hard to call. This CDR3 contains 13 residues. V dropped 0 bases and J dropped 3 bases, with 8 bases sitting between them. Germline V CDR1 and CDR2: GTSNPN, SVGIG (reference sequence). CDR3 protein: CAWSVSGDTEAFF. Written as DNA, the CDR3 is TGTGCCTGGAGTGTAAGTGGGGACACTGAAGCTTTCTTT.

This chain connects TRBV4-3 to TRBJ2-3; 14 bases are a match to TRBD2. Germline values: CDR1 LGHNA, CDR2 YSLEER. The CDR3 covers 17 residues. The V gene end was trimmed by 1 base and the J gene end by 4 bases; junction bases not matched to a gene: 4. For the CDR3, the DNA is TGCGCCAGCAGCCAAGGGACTAGCGGGAGGACGGCAGATACGCAGTATTTT. Protein product: CASSQGTSGRTADTQYF.

The genes are TRBV15 and TRBJ1-6, with 7 bases that match TRBD1. V was pared by 2 bases and J by 7 bases, with 14 bases of the junction left unmatched. Germline V gene lookup returns CDR1 LNHNV and CDR2 YYDKDF (reference sequence). The CDR3 has 18 residues. This chain's CDR3 is CATSRLIVTGRGNSPLHF. The CDR3 nucleotides are TGTGCCACCAGCAGACTTATCGTGACAGGGAGGGGAAATTCACCCCTCCACTTT.

J is TRBJ2-2 and V is TRBV7-6, with a tentative D call TRBD1 (6 bases). With 3 bases removed from V and 0 bases from J, the gap between germline ends came to 11 bases. Germline V gene data show CDR1 as SGHVS and CDR2 as FNYEAQ. This CDR3 contains 16 residues. CDR3 DNA sequence: TGTGCCAGCAGCTTGGACAGTGGTGCGAACACCGGGGAGCTGTTTTTT. Translation gives CASSLDSGANTGELFF.

The V gene is TRBV19, the J gene TRBJ2-1; 9 bases are a match to TRBD2. Germline CDR1 reads LNHDA; CDR2 reads SQIVND (reference sequence). The CDR3 has 16 amino acids. V lost 9 bases to trimming and J lost 4 bases; unmatched junction nucleotides: 13. The CDR3 loop is CASAFSGLAKYNEQFF. DNA of the CDR3: TGTGCCAGCGCCTTTTCCGGACTAGCGAAGTACAATGAGCAGTTCTTC.

This chain joins TRBV6-5 and TRBJ2-7; the D is unclear. Per germline, CDR1 MNHEY and CDR2 SVGAGI. V lost 0 bases and J lost 7, with 13 bases in between. CDR3 length: 14 residues. For the CDR3, the DNA is TGTGCCAGCAGTTACTCCCTCAAAAGAGAAGAGCAGTACTTC. This codes for CASSYSLKREEQYF.

This chain connects TRBV9 to TRBJ2-1; D is uncertain. V was pared by 3 bases and J by 4 bases, with 11 bases between. From germline, CDR1 is SGDLS and CDR2 YYNGEE. This CDR3 has 14 residues. The CDR3 coding sequence is TGTGCCAGCAGCGCCCCGGTTGCTTACAATGAGCAGTTCTTC. It translates to CASSAPVAYNEQFF.

CDR3 in DNA: TGTGCCAGCAGCTTAACCGGGGCGGCAGGGGGTTACATGAACACTGAAGCTTTCTTT. Translation gives CASSLTGAAGGYMNTEAFF. The J gene is TRBJ1-1, the V gene TRBV7-3; TRBD1 matches 7 bases. V dropped 0 bases and J dropped 0; count of bases not matched to a gene: 13. Germline V gene sequence: CDR1 SGHTA, CDR2 FQGTGA. There are 19 residues in the CDR3.

J is TRBJ2-7 and V is TRBV7-2, with TRBD2 matching 10 bases. CDR1 is SGHTA, CDR2 FQGNSA, per germline. The CDR3 length is 15 residues. Unmatched junction bases numbered 7, after V lost 5 bases and J lost 3 bases. The CDR3 region is CASSPRTSGYYEQYF. CDR3 sequence (DNA): TGTGCCAGCAGCCCGAGGACTAGCGGCTACTACGAGCAGTACTTC.

CDR3 nucleotides: TGTGCCACCAGCAGAGCACCGACGAGGGGCGAAGAGACCCAGTACTTC. Amino acids: CATSRAPTRGEETQYF. The V call is TRBV15, the J call TRBJ2-5; the D gene could be TRBD1 or TRBD2 (5 bases each). The V and J ends lost 1 base and 3 bases respectively, with 15 bases between them. Germline values: CDR1 LNHNV, CDR2 YYDKDF (reference sequence). The CDR3 covers 16 residues.

The V call is TRBV19, the J call TRBJ1-5; 8 nucleotides line up with TRBD1. Germline V gives CDR1 LNHDA, CDR2 SQIVND (reference sequence). CDR3 length: 14 residues. Trimming removed 6 bases from V and 10 bases from J; junction bases left unmatched: 11. For the CDR3, the DNA is TGTGCCAGTAGGAGGGGGGACAGGCCCGGCCCCCAGCATTTT. Translation: CASRRGDRPGPQHF. The full variable domain, rest sourced from reference TRBV19 and TRBJ1-5, is DGGITQSPKYLFRKEGQNVTLSCEQNLNHDAMYWYRQDPGQGLRLIYYSQIVNDFQKGDIAEGYSVSREKKESFPLTVTSAQKNPTAFYLCASRRGDRPGPQHFGDGTRLSIL.

V gene TRBV7-2 combines with J gene TRBJ1-1; D is unresolved. V was pared by 1 base and J by 6 bases, with 27 bases between. CDR1 and CDR2 from the germline V gene are SGHTA and FQGNSA. The CDR3 spans 19 residues. CDR3 protein: CASSLDRAGINLSGAEAFF. DNA of the CDR3: TGTGCCAGCAGCTTAGATAGGGCAGGCATCAACCTCTCCGGCGCTGAAGCTTTCTTT.

The V and J genes are TRBV28 and TRBJ1-2, with D perhaps TRBD1 (5 bases). This CDR3 region has 14 residues. Germline CDR1 MDHEN, CDR2 SYDVKM. With 5 bases removed from V and 6 bases from J, the gap between germline ends came to 16 bases. CDR3 in amino acids: CASSVSGTGDGYTF. The CDR3, as DNA: TGTGCCAGCAGTGTATCCGGGACTGGTGATGGCTACACCTTC.